The T cell receptor (beta chain) under discussion was sequenced for a study of T-cell reconstitution after alpha-beta-depleted transplantation in children. Study-wide points: Some patients owed their high day-60 TCRbeta diversity to surviving recipient T cells and thymic progenitors. From newly produced T cells came most of the T-cell counts and diversity one year after transplant. Reportedly, alpha-beta T cells present about two months post-transplant originated from several hundred expanded clones of graft origin.

The length of the CDR3 is 14 residues. J gave up 5 bases and V 5 bases, and 8 bases lay outside the gene matches. Germline V CDR1 and CDR2: SGHTA, FQGNSA. There are many counts of this clonotype. What it recognizes is unknown. A library of TCRbeta sequences, prepared with unique molecular identifiers, was generated. TCRdb reprocessed the PCR reads via MiXCR and lists one record per CDR3 protein. The sample yields 240,000 or so distinct CDR3 sequences, roughly 8.2% seen once. This chain links TRBV7-2 with TRBJ2-5, with 7 bases lining up with TRBD1. The source was PBMCs, mostly from graft donor cells, collected 180 days after TCRalphabeta/CD19-depleted stem cell transplant. This clonotype was obtained from a male patient younger than 18 who had a stem cell transplant for acute lymphoblastic leukemia, so the T cells may come from the graft donor. The CDR3 nucleotides read TGTGCCAGCAGCCAGACAGGGTATGAGGAGACCCAGTACTTC. Translating it yields CASSQTGYEETQYF.